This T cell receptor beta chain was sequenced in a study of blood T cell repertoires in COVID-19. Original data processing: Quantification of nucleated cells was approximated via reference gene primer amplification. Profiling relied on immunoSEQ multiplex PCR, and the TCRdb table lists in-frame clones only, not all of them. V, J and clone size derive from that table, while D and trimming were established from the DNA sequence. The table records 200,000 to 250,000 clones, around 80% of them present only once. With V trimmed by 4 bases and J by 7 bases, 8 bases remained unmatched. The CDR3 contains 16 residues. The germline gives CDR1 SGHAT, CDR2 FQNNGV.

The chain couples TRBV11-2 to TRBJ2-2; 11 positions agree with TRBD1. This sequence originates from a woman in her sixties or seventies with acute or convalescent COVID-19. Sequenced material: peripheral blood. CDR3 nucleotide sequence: TGTGCCAGCAGCTCAACCGGGACAGGGGGGGTCGGGGAGCTGTTTTTT. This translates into CASSSTGTGGVGELFF.